This passage covers 19 T cell receptor beta chains from one sample sequenced in a study of T cells in Graves' hyperthyroidism and ophthalmopathy (dated by TCRdb to the late 2010s). Libraries came from multiplex PCR. The instrument given in TCRdb is Illumina HiSeq 2000. The TCR beta CDR3 regions were amplified from RNA transcripts. The TCR CDR3 was subjected to a first round of RT-PCR using the HTBI primer set and the Qiagen OneStep RT-PCR kit. TCRdb handled the public reads itself, with Q25 trimming in fastp and clone calling in MiXCR, and kept productive beta chains. One record per CDR3 amino acid sequence lists the most common genes and DNA. This sample has approximately 98,000 distinct CDR3 sequences in its table, and around 37% of those were observed once. The ten largest make up roughly a tenth of the sample. Sequencing input: peripheral blood or thyroid tissue (not recorded which). The origin of the receptors is a woman between 25 and 40 years old with Graves' hyperthyroidism.

With respect to this clonotype: This could be a read error, since a much larger clone is one nucleotide away. This chain uses TRBV14 with TRBJ2-7, with 10 nucleotides matching TRBD2. The CDR3 has 16 residues. V shed 4 bases, J shed 3 bases, and the junction held 9 bases outside the gene matches. CDR1 SGHDN and CDR2 FVKESK come from the germline V gene. DNA for the CDR3: TGTGCCAGCAGCCTTAGGACTAGCGGAGTTTTCTACGAGCAGTACTTC. It translates to CASSLRTSGVFYEQYF.

This clonotype appeared many times. The rearrangement uses TRBV6-5 and TRBJ1-5; D remains ambiguous. The CDR3 is 13 residues long. Between the trimmed V and J ends, which lost 0 bases and 7 bases, there was a span of 7 bases. The germline gives CDR1 MNHEY, CDR2 SVGAGI. In DNA form, the CDR3 reads TGTGCCAGCAGTTACTCCCAGCAGCAGCCCCAGCATTTT. Translation: CASSYSQQQPQHF.

The table lists this clonotype with many counts. V usage is TRBV6-5 and J usage is TRBJ2-7; perhaps TRBD1 as D (5 bases). Looked up from germline, CDR1 is MNHEY and CDR2 is SVGAGI. The length of the CDR3 is 14 residues. V lost 4 bases and J lost 0, with 10 bases in between. The CDR3 DNA is TGTGCCAGCAGTTTATGGGGCAACTCCTACGAGCAGTACTTC. Protein: CASSLWGNSYEQYF.

V usage is TRBV4-2 and J usage is TRBJ2-7; D might be TRBD2 (5 bases). V was shortened by 4 bases and J by 3 bases, with 25 bases between the two germline ends. Germline-derived CDR1 and CDR2 are LGHNA and YNFKEQ. The CDR3 totals 18 residues. In DNA, the CDR3 is TGTGCCAGCAGCCCAGAAGGGCTATTCGGGAATTCTCTCTACGAGCAGTACTTC. Protein product: CASSPEGLFGNSLYEQYF.

This clonotype was observed many times. The chain is built from TRBV7-6 and TRBJ2-7; D remains unclear. The V gene's germline CDR1 is SGHVS and CDR2 FNYEAQ. The CDR3 contains 14 residues. Between the trimmed V and J ends, which lost 1 base and 5 bases, there was a span of 12 bases. The CDR3 DNA reads as TGTGCCAGCAGCTTAGGACGGGCAAGCCACGAGCAGTACTTC. It translates to CASSLGRASHEQYF.

This clonotype was detected ten times or more. The rearrangement joins TRBV2 to TRBJ2-2, with 10 positions matching TRBD1. The CDR3 has 16 amino acids. CDR1 is SNHLY, CDR2 FYNNEI, per germline. The V gene end was trimmed by 5 bases and the J gene end by 6 bases; junction bases not matched to a gene: 9. The CDR3 DNA is TGTGCCAGCAGTTCTCCGGGACAGGGGAAAGCCGGGGAGCTGTTTTTT. It translates to CASSSPGQGKAGELFF.

This clonotype was seen more than once but under ten times. The chain uses TRBV7-2 and TRBJ2-5, with 8 bases matching TRBD2. This CDR3 has 12 residues. After removal of 6 bases from V and 7 bases from J, the junction contained 4 bases not matched to a gene. Germline V gives CDR1 SGHTA, CDR2 FQGNSA. In DNA, the CDR3 is TGTGCCAGCAGACCGGGGGGGGGGACCCAGTACTTC. Encoded protein: CASRPGGGTQYF.

This clonotype has at least ten counts. The genes are TRBV5-1 and TRBJ2-6, with no clear D. This CDR3 is built from 16 residues. CDR1 SGHRS and CDR2 YFSETQ come from the germline V gene. V shed 3 bases and J shed 0 bases, with 10 bases lying between them. The CDR3 sequence: CASSSADNSGANVLTF. The CDR3 DNA reads as TGCGCCAGCAGCTCGGCTGACAACTCTGGGGCCAACGTCCTGACTTTC.

The chain links TRBV7-8 to TRBJ2-1; 9 nucleotides line up with TRBD1. Germline CDR1 SGHVS, CDR2 FQNEAQ. The length of the CDR3 is 15 residues. V gave up 5 bases and J gave up 5 bases; unmatched junction bases: 7. The CDR3 DNA is TGTGCCAGCAGCGTCGGGACAGGGTTCAACAATGAGCAGTTCTTC. This translates into CASSVGTGFNNEQFF.

There are many counts of this clonotype. The chain combines TRBV6-5 with TRBJ2-5; perhaps TRBD2 as D (5 bases). The germline V gene has CDR1 MNHEY and CDR2 SVGAGI. The CDR3 is 15 amino acids. The V and J ends lost 0 bases and 2 bases respectively, with 10 bases between them. The CDR3 reads CASSYSFGNQETQYF. The CDR3, as DNA: TGTGCCAGCAGTTACTCCTTCGGGAATCAAGAGACCCAGTACTTC.

Regarding this clonotype: A much bigger clone sits one base away, suggesting this may be a read error. The chain joins TRBV6-1 to TRBJ1-2, with D perhaps matching TRBD1 (5 bases). The CDR3 runs 12 residues. V shed 6 bases and J shed 8 bases, with 13 bases lying between them. Germline V gene data show CDR1 as MNHNS and CDR2 as SASEGT. CDR3 protein: CASRLRGGGYTF. CDR3 in DNA: TGTGCCAGCAGGCTTCGGGGGGGGGGCTACACCTTC.

Of note for this clonotype: One base away lies a much larger clone, so this may be a sequencing read error. CDR3 residues: CASRRAGSFQETQYF. In nucleotides, the CDR3 is TGTGCCAGCAGGCGAGCCGGGTCATTCCAAGAGACCCAGTACTTC. The chain carries TRBV6-6 and TRBJ2-5; D is undetermined. CDR1 and CDR2 from the germline V gene are MNHNY and SVGAGI (reference sequence). The CDR3 consists of 15 residues. Trimming stripped 6 bases from V and 1 base from J, with 15 bases between.

This clonotype has at least ten counts. This chain uses TRBV5-1 with TRBJ2-7; D possibly corresponds to TRBD1 (5 bases). The V end was cut by 4 bases, the J end by 4 bases, with 12 bases between. The germline CDR1 and CDR2 sequences are SGHRS and YFSETQ. This CDR3 has 13 residues. Here the CDR3 DNA reads TGCGCCAGCAGCCCCCAGGGTCAGTACGAGCAGTACTTC. Protein: CASSPQGQYEQYF.

The CDR3 region has the DNA TGTGCCAGCAAGCCTGACCAGGGGTACACCGGGGAGCTGTTTTTT. It translates to CASKPDQGYTGELFF. This chain links TRBV6-1 with TRBJ2-2, with TRBD1 as a possible D gene (6 bases). CDR1 MNHNS and CDR2 SASEGT come from the germline V gene. CDR3 length equals 15 residues. Trimming removed 7 bases at V and 3 bases at J, with 15 bases between.

This rearrangement joins TRBV2 to TRBJ1-5, with no clear D. Trimming pared 1 base from V and 5 bases from J, leaving 6 bases between. Looked up from germline, CDR1 is SNHLY and CDR2 is FYNNEI. CDR3 length: 13 amino acids. CDR3 nucleotide sequence: TGTGCCAGCAGTGAAGGTCGGGATCAGCCCCAGCATTTT. This encodes CASSEGRDQPQHF.

Comment on this clonotype: Mismatch with germline at one junction end may stem from a read error. The rearrangement uses TRBV12-3 or TRBV12-4 and TRBJ2-5, with 12 bases matching TRBD2. This CDR3 has 17 residues. The CDR3 here is CASSLLGLAGPQGTQYF. The CDR3 region has the DNA TGTGCCAGCAGCCTCCTCGGACTAGCGGGACCACAAGGGACCCAGTACTTC.

V gene TRBV7-9 combines with J gene TRBJ1-6, with D maybe TRBD1 (6 bases). CDR1 and CDR2 (germline): SEHNR, FQNEAQ (reference sequence). Trimming pared 8 bases from V and 0 bases from J, leaving 14 bases between. The CDR3 totals 16 residues. The CDR3 nucleotides are TGTGCCAGCGGACAGAACTCCTACTCCTATAATTCACCCCTCCACTTT. Its protein is CASGQNSYSYNSPLHF.

This clonotype was counted at least ten times. J is TRBJ2-2 and V is TRBV6-1, with unresolved D. The CDR3 covers 12 residues. V was pared by 6 bases and J by 4 bases, with 6 bases between. Germline V gene sequence: CDR1 MNHNS, CDR2 SASEGT. In DNA, the CDR3 is TGTGCCAGCAGGTGGTTCACCGGGGAGCTGTTTTTT. Protein: CASRWFTGELFF.

This clonotype showed up many times. This chain joins TRBV13 and TRBJ1-1; D may be TRBD1 (5 bases). The ends were cut back, 0 bases at V and 0 bases at J, with 11 bases in the middle. There are 16 residues in the CDR3. CDR1 is PRHDT and CDR2 is FYEKMQ in the germline V gene (reference sequence). The CDR3: CASSLGWGRMNTEAFF. The CDR3 DNA reads as TGTGCCAGCAGCTTAGGCTGGGGCCGGATGAACACTGAAGCTTTCTTT.